A selection of T cell receptor beta chains follows, all from one sample in a study of cytomegalovirus exposure and HLA in healthy donors. TCRdb's copy holds only in-frame clones and misses some; the assay was immunoSEQ multiplex PCR. The sample has approximately 100,000 clones, 65% to 80% seen once. Material: PBMCs. All receptors derive from a woman in her thirties or forties in good health and CMV-seronegative. The CDR3 runs from the conserved cysteine through the conserved F or W. A D gene is named only where the DNA matches it firmly. Clone sizes are given selectively: once, few, many, or a class where the clone is expanded.

>TRBD1|TRBJ2-7|.|TRBV5-1
CASSLQGLRYEQYF
TGCGCCAGCAGCTTACAGGGGCTGAGGTACGAGCAGTACTTC
>TRBD1|TRBJ1-5|.|TRBV4-1
CASTWDRGGNQPQHF
TGCGCCAGCACATGGGACAGGGGGGGAAATCAGCCCCAGCATTTT
>.|TRBJ1-1|few|TRBV10-3
CAISESLNTEAFF
TGTGCCATCAGTGAGTCCCTTAACACTGAAGCTTTCTTT
>.|TRBJ2-1|.|TRBV6-5
CASCGLARNEQFF
TGTGCCAGCTGCGGACTGGCGAGGAATGAGCAGTTCTTC
>.|TRBJ1-1|.|TRBV7-8
CASSLWVGRTEAFF
TGTGCCAGCAGCTTATGGGTAGGGAGGACTGAAGCTTTCTTT
>.|TRBJ1-2|.|TRBV20-1
CSALGLFGYTF
TGCAGTGCCCTAGGACTCTTTGGCTACACCTTC
>.|TRBJ2-5|.|TRBV25-1
CASSEFRGEEETQYF
TGTGCCAGCAGTGAATTCAGGGGCGAGGAAGAGACCCAGTACTTC
>.|TRBJ2-7|once|TRBV5-1
CASSLDHRDYEQYF
TGCGCCAGCAGCTTGGATCACAGGGACTACGAGCAGTACTTC
>TRBD1|TRBJ2-3|medium-sized|TRBV6-4
CASSERTGEADTQYF
TGTGCCAGCAGTGAACGGACAGGGGAGGCAGATACGCAGTATTTT
>.|TRBJ2-7|.|TRBV7-9
CASSLGHPYEQYF
TGTGCCAGCAGCTTAGGTCATCCCTACGAGCAGTACTTC
>.|TRBJ2-2|.|TRBV4-2
CASSGGADGGELFF
TGTGCCAGCAGCGGGGGCGCGGACGGCGGGGAGCTGTTTTTT
>TRBD1|TRBJ1-2|.|TRBV5-5
CASSLAWDITGGRVYGYTF
TGTGCCAGCAGCTTGGCCTGGGATATTACAGGGGGCAGGGTCTATGGCTACACCTTC
>.|TRBJ2-5|.|TRBV28
CASRLGGTGETQYF
TGTGCCAGCAGACTTGGCGGCACAGGAGAGACCCAGTACTTC
>TRBD1|TRBJ1-2|.|TRBV28
CASSRQQGVPYGYTF
TGTGCCAGCAGTAGACAACAGGGGGTTCCATATGGCTACACCTTC
>.|TRBJ2-7|few|TRBV4-1
CASSYGDKSYEQYF
TGCGCCAGCAGCTACGGGGACAAGAGCTACGAGCAGTACTTC
>.|TRBJ2-5|.|TRBV20-1
CSSSGGETQYF
TGCAGTTCCAGCGGTGGGGAGACCCAGTACTTC
>TRBD1|TRBJ1-5|.|TRBV6-5
CASSGGQGRPQHF
TGTGCCAGCAGTGGGGGACAGGGAAGGCCCCAGCATTTT
>.|TRBJ1-1|.|TRBV6-1
CASTPARGIGTEAFF
TGTGCCAGCACTCCAGCTCGAGGAATAGGAACTGAAGCTTTCTTT
>.|TRBJ2-5|.|TRBV7-2
CASSLATGQRETQYF
TGTGCCAGCAGCTTAGCGACAGGTCAAAGAGAGACCCAGTACTTC
>TRBD1|TRBJ2-5|.|TRBV5-4
CASSRRTGGQETQYF
TGTGCCAGCAGCCGAAGGACAGGTGGTCAAGAGACCCAGTACTTC
>TRBD1|TRBJ2-7|.|TRBV7-9
CASSIGTVVGEQYF
TGTGCCAGCAGCATAGGGACAGTGGTCGGCGAGCAGTACTTC
>.|TRBJ1-5|.|TRBV7-9
CASSLSAGFFDQPQHF
TGTGCCAGCAGCTTATCGGCGGGATTTTTTGATCAGCCCCAGCATTTT
>TRBD1|TRBJ1-5|.|TRBV27
CASSRDSNSNQPQHF
TGTGCCAGCAGTCGGGACAGTAATAGCAATCAGCCCCAGCATTTT
>TRBD1|TRBJ1-1|.|TRBV6-1
CASSWTGEAFF
TGTGCCAGCAGCTGGACAGGGGAAGCTTTCTTT
>TRBD1|TRBJ2-7|.|TRBV6-5
CASSSDRAYEQYF
TGTGCCAGCAGTTCGGACAGGGCCTACGAGCAGTACTTC
>.|TRBJ2-7|once|TRBV5-8
CASSPATGSYEQYF
TGTGCCAGCAGTCCAGCGACTGGCTCCTACGAGCAGTACTTC
>TRBD1|TRBJ1-2|.|TRBV4-3
CASSPPGQVDGYTF
TGCGCCAGCAGCCCCCCGGGACAGGTCGATGGCTACACCTTC
>.|TRBJ2-7|once|TRBV7-8
CASSRSPGSSSPYEQYF
TGTGCCAGCAGCCGATCCCCCGGGTCTAGCAGCCCCTACGAGCAGTACTTC
>TRBD2|TRBJ2-1|.|TRBV5-4
CASSWRGGAIYEQFF
TGTGCCAGCAGCTGGCGGGGGGGAGCTATCTATGAGCAGTTCTTC
>.|TRBJ1-6|.|TRBV2
CASIGWGDMGDSPLHF
TGTGCCAGCATCGGGTGGGGGGATATGGGTGATTCACCCCTCCACTTT
>.|TRBJ2-7|.|TRBV7-8
CASSLATGLSSYEQYF
TGTGCCAGCAGCTTAGCGACAGGTCTGAGCTCCTACGAGCAGTACTTC
>.|TRBJ2-5|.|TRBV29-1
CSVESYETQYF
TGCAGCGTTGAGAGCTACGAGACCCAGTACTTC
>.|TRBJ1-2|.|TRBV19
CASHYRGTDEAGYTF
TGTGCCAGTCACTATAGGGGGACGGATGAAGCCGGCTACACCTTC
>TRBD2|TRBJ2-7|.|TRBV4-2
CASSQEGASGVYEQYF
TGTGCCAGCAGCCAAGAAGGAGCTAGCGGCGTCTACGAGCAGTACTTC
>.|TRBJ1-1|.|TRBV29-1
CSFGWGGNTEAFF
TGCAGCTTTGGATGGGGGGGGAACACTGAAGCTTTCTTT
>TRBD2|TRBJ2-7|.|TRBV5-1
CASSLSSGSPQYEQYF
TGCGCCAGCAGCTTATCTAGCGGGAGTCCACAATACGAGCAGTACTTC
>.|TRBJ2-5|.|TRBV11-2
CASSLSRDEGWETQYF
TGTGCCAGCAGCTTATCGCGGGACGAAGGGTGGGAGACCCAGTACTTC
>.|TRBJ2-1|.|TRBV6-4
CASREGVTDNEQFF
TGTGCCAGCAGGGAGGGTGTCACCGACAATGAGCAGTTCTTC
>TRBD1|TRBJ1-2|.|TRBV27
CASSPYRGRVYGYTF
TGTGCCAGCAGTCCTTACAGGGGAAGGGTCTATGGCTACACCTTC
>TRBD1|TRBJ2-7|.|TRBV6-5
CASSYGTGVAEQYF
TGTGCCAGCAGTTATGGGACAGGGGTTGCCGAGCAGTACTTC